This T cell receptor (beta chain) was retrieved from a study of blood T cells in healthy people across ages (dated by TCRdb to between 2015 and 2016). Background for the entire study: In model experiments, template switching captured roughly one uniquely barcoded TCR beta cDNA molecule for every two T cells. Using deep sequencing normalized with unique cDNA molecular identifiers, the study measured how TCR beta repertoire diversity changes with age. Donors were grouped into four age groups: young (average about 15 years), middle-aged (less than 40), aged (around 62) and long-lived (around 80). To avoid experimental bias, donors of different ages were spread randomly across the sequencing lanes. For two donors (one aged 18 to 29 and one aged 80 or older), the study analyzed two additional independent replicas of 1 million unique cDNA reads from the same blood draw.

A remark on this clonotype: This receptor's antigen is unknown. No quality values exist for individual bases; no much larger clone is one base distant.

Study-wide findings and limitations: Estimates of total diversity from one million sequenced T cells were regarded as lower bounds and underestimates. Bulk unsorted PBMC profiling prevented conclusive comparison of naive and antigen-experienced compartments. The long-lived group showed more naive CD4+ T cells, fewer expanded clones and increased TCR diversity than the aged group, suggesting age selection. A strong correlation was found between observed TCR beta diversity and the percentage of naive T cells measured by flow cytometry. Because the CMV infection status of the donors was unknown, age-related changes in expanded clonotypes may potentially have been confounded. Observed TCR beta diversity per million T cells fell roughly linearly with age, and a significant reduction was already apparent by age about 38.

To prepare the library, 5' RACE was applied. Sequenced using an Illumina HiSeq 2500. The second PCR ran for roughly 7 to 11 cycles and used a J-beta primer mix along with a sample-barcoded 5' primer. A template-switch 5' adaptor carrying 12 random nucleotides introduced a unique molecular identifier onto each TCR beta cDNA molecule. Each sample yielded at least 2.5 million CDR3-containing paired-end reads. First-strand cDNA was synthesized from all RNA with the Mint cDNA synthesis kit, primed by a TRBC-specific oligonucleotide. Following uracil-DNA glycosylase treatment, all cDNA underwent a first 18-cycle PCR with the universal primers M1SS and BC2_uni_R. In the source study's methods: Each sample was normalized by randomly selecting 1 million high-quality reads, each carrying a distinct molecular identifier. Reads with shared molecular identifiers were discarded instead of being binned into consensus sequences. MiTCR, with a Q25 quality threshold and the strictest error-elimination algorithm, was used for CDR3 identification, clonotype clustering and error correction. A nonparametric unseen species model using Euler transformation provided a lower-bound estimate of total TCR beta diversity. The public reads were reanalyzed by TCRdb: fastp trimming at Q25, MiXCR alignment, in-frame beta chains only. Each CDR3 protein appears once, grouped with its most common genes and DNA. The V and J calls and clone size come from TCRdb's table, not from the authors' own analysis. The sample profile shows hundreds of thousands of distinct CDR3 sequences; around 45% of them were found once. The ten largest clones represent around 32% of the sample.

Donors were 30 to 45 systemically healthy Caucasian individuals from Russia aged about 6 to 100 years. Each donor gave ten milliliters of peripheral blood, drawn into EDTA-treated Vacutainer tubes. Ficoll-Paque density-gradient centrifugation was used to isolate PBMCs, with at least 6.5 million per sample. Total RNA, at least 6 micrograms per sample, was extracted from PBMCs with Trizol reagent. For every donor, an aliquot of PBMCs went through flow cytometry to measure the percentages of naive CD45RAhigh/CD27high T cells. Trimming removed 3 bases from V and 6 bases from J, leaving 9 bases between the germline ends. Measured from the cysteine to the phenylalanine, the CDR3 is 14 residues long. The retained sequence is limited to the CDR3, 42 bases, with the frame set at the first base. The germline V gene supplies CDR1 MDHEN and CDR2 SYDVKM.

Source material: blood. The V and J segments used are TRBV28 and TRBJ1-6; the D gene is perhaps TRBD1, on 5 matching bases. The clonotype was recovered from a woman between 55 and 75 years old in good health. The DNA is TGTGCCAGCAGTTTGTTGACAGTTAATTCACCCCTCCACTTT. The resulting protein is CASSLLTVNSPLHF. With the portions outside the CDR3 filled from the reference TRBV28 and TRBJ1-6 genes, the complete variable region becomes DVKVTQSSRYLVKRTGEKVFLECVQDMDHENMFWYRQDPGLGLRLIYFSYDVKMKEKGDIPEGYSVSREKKERFSLILESASTNQTSMYLCASSLLTVNSPLHFGNGTRLTVT.